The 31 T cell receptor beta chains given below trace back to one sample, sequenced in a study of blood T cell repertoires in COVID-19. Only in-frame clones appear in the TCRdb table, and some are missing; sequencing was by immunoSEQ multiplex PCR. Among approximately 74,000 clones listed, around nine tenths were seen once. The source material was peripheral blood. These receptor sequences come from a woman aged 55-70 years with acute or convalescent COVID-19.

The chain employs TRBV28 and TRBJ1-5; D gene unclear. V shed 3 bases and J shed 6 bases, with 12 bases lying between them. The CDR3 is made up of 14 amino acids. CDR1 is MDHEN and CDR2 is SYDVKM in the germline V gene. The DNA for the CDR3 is TGTGCCAGCAGTTTGGCCCCCGGGATTCAGCCCCAGCATTTT. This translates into CASSLAPGIQPQHF.

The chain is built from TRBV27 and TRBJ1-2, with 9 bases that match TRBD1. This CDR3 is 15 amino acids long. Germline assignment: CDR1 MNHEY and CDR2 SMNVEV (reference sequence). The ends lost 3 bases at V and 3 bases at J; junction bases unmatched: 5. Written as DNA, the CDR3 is TGTGCCAGCAGTTTCAACCGGGACAGGGACTATGGCTACACCTTC. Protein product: CASSFNRDRDYGYTF.

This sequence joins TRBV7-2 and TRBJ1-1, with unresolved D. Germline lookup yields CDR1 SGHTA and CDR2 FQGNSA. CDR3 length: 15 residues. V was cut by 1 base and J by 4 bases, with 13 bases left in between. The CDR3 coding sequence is TGTGCCAGCAGCTTAGGGGGAGGGAAGGGCACTGAAGCTTTCTTT. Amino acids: CASSLGGGKGTEAFF.

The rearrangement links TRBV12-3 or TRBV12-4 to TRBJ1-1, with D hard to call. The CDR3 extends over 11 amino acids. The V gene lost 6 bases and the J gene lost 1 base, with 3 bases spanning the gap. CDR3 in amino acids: CASSRNTEAFF. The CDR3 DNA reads TGTGCCAGCAGCAGGAACACTGAAGCTTTCTTT.

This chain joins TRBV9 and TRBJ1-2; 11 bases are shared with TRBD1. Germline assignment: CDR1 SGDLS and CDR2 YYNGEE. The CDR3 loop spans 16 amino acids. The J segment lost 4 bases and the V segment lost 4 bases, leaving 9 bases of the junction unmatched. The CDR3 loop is CASSKGQGGLGYGYTF. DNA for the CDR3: TGTGCCAGCAGCAAGGGACAGGGGGGGTTAGGCTATGGCTACACCTTC.

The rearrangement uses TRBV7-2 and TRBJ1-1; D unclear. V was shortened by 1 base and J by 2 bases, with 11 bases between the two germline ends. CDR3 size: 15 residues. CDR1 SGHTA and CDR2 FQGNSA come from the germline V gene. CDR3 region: CASSLDARGNTEAFF. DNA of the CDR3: TGTGCCAGCAGCTTAGATGCGCGGGGTAACACTGAAGCTTTCTTT. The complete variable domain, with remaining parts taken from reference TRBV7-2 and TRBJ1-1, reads GAGVSQSPSNKVTEKGKDVELRCDPISGHTALYWYRQSLGQGLEFLIYFQGNSAPDKSGLPSDRFSAERTGGSVSTLTIQRTQQEDSAVYLCASSLDARGNTEAFFGQGTRLTVV.

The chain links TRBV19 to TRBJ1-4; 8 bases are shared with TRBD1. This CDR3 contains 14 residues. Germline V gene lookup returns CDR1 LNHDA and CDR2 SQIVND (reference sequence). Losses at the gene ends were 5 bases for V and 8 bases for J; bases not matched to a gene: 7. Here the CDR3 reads CASSYQGAREKLFF. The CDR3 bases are TGTGCCAGTAGTTACCAGGGGGCGCGGGAAAAACTGTTTTTT.

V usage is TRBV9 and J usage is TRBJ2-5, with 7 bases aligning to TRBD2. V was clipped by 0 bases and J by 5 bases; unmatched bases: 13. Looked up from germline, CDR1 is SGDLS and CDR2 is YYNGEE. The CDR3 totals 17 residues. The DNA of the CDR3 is TGTGCCAGCAGCGTAGTGGGAGCGGGGCCTGCCCGGGAGACCCAGTACTTC. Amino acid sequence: CASSVVGAGPARETQYF.

This CDR3 is CASMTGGGGTDTQYF. The CDR3 nucleotides are TGTGCCAGCATGACAGGGGGCGGGGGCACAGATACGCAGTATTTT. V gene TRBV28 combines with J gene TRBJ2-3; 10 bases are a match to TRBD1. The CDR3 loop spans 15 amino acids. J lost 1 base, V lost 7 bases, and 5 bases had no gene match. Germline V gene lookup returns CDR1 MDHEN and CDR2 SYDVKM.

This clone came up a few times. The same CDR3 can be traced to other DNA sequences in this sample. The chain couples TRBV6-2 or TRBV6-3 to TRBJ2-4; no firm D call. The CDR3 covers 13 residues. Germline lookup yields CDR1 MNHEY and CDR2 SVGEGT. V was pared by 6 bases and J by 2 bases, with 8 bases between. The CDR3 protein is CASSSSSKNIQYF. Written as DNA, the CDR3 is TGTGCCAGCAGCTCCAGTTCCAAAAACATTCAGTACTTC.

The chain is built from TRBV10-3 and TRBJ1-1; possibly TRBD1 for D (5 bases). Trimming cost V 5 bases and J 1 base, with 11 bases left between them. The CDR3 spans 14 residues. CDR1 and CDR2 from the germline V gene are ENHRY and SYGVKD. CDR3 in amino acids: CAISWGERNTEAFF. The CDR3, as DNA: TGTGCCATCAGTTGGGGGGAAAGGAACACTGAAGCTTTCTTT.

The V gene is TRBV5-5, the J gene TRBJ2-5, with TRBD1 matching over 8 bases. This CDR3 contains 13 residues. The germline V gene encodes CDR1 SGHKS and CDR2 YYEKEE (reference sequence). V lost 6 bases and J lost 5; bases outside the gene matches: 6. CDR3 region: CASTATGVETQYF. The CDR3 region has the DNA TGTGCCAGCACCGCGACAGGGGTCGAGACCCAGTACTTC.

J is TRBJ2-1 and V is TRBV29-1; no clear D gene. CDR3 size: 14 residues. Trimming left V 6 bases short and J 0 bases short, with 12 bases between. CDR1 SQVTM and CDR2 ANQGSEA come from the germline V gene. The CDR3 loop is CSVLWLSSYNEQFF. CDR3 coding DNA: TGCAGCGTGCTCTGGTTGAGCTCCTACAATGAGCAGTTCTTC.

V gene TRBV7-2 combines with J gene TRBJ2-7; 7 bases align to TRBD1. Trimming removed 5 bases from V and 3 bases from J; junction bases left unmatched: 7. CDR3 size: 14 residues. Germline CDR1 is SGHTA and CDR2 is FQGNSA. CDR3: CASSRTGGNYEQYF. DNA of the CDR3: TGTGCCAGCAGCCGGACAGGCGGTAACTACGAGCAGTACTTC.

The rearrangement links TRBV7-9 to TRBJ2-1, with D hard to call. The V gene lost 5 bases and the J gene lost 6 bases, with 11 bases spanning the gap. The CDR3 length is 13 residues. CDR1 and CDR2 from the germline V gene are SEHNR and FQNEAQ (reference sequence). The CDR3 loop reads CASSLRRGNEQFF. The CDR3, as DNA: TGTGCCAGCAGCCTACGACGCGGCAATGAGCAGTTCTTC.

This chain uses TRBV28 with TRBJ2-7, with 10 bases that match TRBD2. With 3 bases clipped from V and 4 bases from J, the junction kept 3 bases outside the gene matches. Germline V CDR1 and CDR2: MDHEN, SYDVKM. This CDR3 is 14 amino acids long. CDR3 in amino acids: CASSFVTSGYEQYF. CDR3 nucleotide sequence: TGTGCCAGCAGTTTTGTGACTAGCGGGTACGAGCAGTACTTC.

The CDR3 is CASSSRPRGNYGYTF. The CDR3 bases are TGTGCCAGCAGCTCCAGGCCAAGGGGGAACTATGGCTACACCTTC. The rearrangement uses TRBV21-1 and TRBJ1-2; the table calls TRBD1, which could not be checked here. TRBV21-1 is annotated as a pseudogene. The CDR3 totals 15 residues.

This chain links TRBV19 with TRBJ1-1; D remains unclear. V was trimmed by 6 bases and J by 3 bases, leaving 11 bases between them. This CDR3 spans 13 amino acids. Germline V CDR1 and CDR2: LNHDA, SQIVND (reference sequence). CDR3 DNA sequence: TGTGCCAGTAGCCTCAACTTGGACACTGAAGCTTTCTTT. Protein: CASSLNLDTEAFF.

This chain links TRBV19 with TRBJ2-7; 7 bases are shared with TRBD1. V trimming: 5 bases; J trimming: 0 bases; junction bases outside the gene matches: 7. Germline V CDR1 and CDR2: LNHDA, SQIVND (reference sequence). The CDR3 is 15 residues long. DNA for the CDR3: TGTGCCAGTAGTTCACTCCCAGGGGGCTCCTACGAGCAGTACTTC. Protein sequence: CASSSLPGGSYEQYF.

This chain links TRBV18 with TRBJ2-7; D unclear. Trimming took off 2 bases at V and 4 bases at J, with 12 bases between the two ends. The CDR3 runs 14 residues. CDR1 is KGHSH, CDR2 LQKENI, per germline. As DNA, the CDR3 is TGTGCCAGCTCACCATCGGCGGTAGTATACGAGCAGTACTTC. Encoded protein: CASSPSAVVYEQYF.

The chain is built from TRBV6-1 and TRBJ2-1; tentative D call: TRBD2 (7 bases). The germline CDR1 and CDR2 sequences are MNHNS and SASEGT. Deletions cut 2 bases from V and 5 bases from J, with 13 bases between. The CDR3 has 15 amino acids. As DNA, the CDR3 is TGTGCCAGCAGTGAAAAGTGGGGGGGCCACAATGAGCAGTTCTTC. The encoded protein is CASSEKWGGHNEQFF.

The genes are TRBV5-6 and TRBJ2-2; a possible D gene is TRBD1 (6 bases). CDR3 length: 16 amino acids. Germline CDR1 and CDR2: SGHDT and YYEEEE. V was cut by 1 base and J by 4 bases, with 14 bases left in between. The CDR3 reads CASSLRFTGITGELFF. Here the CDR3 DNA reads TGTGCCAGCAGCTTGAGGTTCACAGGGATCACCGGGGAGCTGTTTTTT.

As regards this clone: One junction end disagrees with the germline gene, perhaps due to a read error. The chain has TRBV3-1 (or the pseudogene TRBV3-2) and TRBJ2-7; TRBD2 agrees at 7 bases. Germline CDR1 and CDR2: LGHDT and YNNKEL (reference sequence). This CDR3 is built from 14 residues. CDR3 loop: CASSQDNEGRGKHF. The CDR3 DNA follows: TGTGCCAGCAGCCAAGACAATGAAGGGCGGGGGAAGCACTTC.

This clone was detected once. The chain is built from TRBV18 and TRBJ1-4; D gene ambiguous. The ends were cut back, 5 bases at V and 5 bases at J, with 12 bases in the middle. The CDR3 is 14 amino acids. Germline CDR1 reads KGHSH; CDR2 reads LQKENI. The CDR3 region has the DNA TGTGCCAGCTCAAACGGGTCTCCAAATGAAAAACTGTTTTTT. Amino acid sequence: CASSNGSPNEKLFF. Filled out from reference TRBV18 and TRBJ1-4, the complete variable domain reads NAGVMQNPRHLVRRRGQEARLRCSPMKGHSHVYWYRQLPEEGLKFMVYLQKENIIDESGMPKERFSAEFPKEGPSILRIQQVVRGDSAAYFCASSNGSPNEKLFFGSGTQLSVL.

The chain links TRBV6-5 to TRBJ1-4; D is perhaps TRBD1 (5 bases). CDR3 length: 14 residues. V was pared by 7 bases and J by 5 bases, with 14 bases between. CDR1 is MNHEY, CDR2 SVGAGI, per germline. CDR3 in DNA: TGTGCCAGCAACTTGAACAGGCGGAATGAAAAACTGTTTTTT. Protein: CASNLNRRNEKLFF.

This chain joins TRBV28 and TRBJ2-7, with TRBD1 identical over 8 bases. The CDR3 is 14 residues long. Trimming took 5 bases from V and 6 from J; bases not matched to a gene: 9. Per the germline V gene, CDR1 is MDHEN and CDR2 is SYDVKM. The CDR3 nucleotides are TGTGCCAGCAGTACGGGACAGGATCCCTCCGAGCAGTACTTC. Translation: CASSTGQDPSEQYF.

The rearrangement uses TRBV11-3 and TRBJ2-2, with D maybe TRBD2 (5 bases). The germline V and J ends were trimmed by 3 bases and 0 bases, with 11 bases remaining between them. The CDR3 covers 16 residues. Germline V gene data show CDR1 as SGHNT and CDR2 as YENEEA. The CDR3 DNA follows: TGTGCCAGCAGCTTGGGAGACTATTCGAACACCGGGGAGCTGTTTTTT. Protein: CASSLGDYSNTGELFF.

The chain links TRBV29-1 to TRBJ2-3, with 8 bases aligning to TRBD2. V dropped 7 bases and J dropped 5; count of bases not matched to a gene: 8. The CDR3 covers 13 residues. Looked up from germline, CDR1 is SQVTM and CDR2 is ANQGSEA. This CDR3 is CSAIQRERDTQYF. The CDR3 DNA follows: TGCAGCGCGATCCAGCGGGAGAGAGATACGCAGTATTTT.

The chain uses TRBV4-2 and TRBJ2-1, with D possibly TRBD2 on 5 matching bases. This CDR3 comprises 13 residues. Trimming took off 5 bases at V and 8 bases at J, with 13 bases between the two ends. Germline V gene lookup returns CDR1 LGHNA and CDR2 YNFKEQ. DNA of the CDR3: TGTGCCAGCAGCAAACCCAGCGGCGATGAGCAGTTCTTC. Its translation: CASSKPSGDEQFF.

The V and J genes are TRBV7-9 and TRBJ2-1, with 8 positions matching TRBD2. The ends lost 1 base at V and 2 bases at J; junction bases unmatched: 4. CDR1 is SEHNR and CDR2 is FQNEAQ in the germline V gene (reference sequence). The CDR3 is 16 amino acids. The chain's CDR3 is CASSLGAGDTYNEQFF. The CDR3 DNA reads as TGTGCCAGCAGCTTAGGAGCGGGGGATACCTACAATGAGCAGTTCTTC.

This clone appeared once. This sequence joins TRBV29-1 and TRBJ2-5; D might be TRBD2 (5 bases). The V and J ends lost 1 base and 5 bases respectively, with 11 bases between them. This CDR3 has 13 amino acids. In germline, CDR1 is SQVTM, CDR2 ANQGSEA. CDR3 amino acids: CSVEGLAGETQYF. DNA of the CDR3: TGCAGCGTTGAAGGGCTAGCCGGCGAGACCCAGTACTTC.